This T cell receptor beta chain was retrieved from a study of shared clonotypes between healthy human individuals. Comments on this clone: Its target is unknown.

Study-wide results and limits: Sequencing depth was predicted to influence how clonotypes are shared among donors.

All participating donors were Caucasian adults from Nashville, Tennessee. The genomic DNA of each subset was split evenly across several immunoSEQ plates. As processed by the authors: Quality scores were absent from the junction-only immunoSEQ sequences, so filtering differed. Profiled with immunoSEQ multiplex PCR; TCRdb holds only in-frame clones, not every one. The V and J calls and the clone size are those of that table, but D and trimming were determined from the DNA. The sample holds hundreds of thousands of clones; roughly 77% are singletons and the top ten take about 13%. This CDR3 is built from 13 residues. Germline V gene lookup returns CDR1 SGHTA and CDR2 FQGTGA. Trimming took off 5 bases at V and 4 bases at J, with 12 bases between the two ends.

This TCR derives from a woman between 40 and 55 years old in good health. Some clones in this sample may be carry-over from other donors' samples. Source material: PBMCs. This rearrangement joins TRBV7-3 to TRBJ2-7; D perhaps matches TRBD2 (5 bases). The CDR3 reads CASSRQRGYEQYF. CDR3 sequence (DNA): TGTGCCAGCAGCCGCCAGCGAGGGTACGAGCAGTACTTC.